The T cell receptor (beta chain) described here comes from a study of shared clonotypes between healthy human individuals. At least ten counts were recorded for this clone. The antigen remains undetermined. Germline-derived CDR1 and CDR2 are SEHNR and FQNEAQ (reference sequence). With 5 bases clipped from V and 6 bases from J, the junction kept 7 bases outside the gene matches. The CDR3 spans 13 residues. Authors' data handling: ImmunoSEQ junction-only sequences lacked quality scores, so their filtering differed. Generated by immunoSEQ multiplex PCR, the TCRdb table keeps only in-frame clones and is missing some. V and J calls and clone size are copied from that table; D and trimming were computed from the DNA. Among roughly 320,000 clones listed, around 87% were seen once. Study-wide results and caveats: Naive subsets generally had larger estimated richness than memory subsets.

This chain links TRBV7-9 with TRBJ2-7; 7 nucleotides line up with TRBD1. This clonotype originated in a man aged 18 to 29 in good health. Input material: memory CD8+ T cells sorted from blood. Subset described: CD45RO+ cells pooled with CCR7-negative TemRA cells. Here the CDR3 reads CASSPTTGAEQYF. CDR3 sequence (DNA): TGTGCCAGCAGCCCAACCACAGGGGCCGAGCAGTACTTC.